This T cell receptor (beta chain) was documented in a study of human T cells and chemical hapten exposure. In the study overall: Across the whole study, which lasted around six months, patients were given diphenylcyclopropenone on the scalp once a week. The study patch tested 0.01% DPC on the upper back and read results at 6 days. Whole-study findings and limits: Counts of expanded TCRs at PT1 were positively correlated with patch test score.

MiXCR, applied by TCRdb to the RACE reads, yields one record per CDR3 protein. The sample has about 340,000 distinct CDR3 sequences; about 7% are singletons. This clonotype has a count of ten or more. Its target is unknown. The V gene lost 0 bases and the J gene lost 2 bases, with 8 bases spanning the gap. The CDR3 is 14 amino acids. The germline V gene encodes CDR1 ENHRY and CDR2 SYGVKD. Time point noted: patch test 1, 2 weeks after DPC sensitization. The treatment is: therapeutic diphenylcyclopropenone sensitization with weekly scalp DPC. Extraction yielded total RNA from whole blood (unfractionated).

The sample consisted of whole blood, taken in connection with sensitization to the hapten diphenylcyclopropenone (DPC). The sequence came from a woman under 30 with alopecia areata. Some clones in this sample may be carry-over from other donors' samples. The V call is TRBV10-3, the J call TRBJ2-7; weak D call: TRBD2 (6 bases). As DNA, the CDR3 is TGTGCCATCAGTGAGTCGCTAGCGACCTACGAGCAGTACTTC. Encoded protein: CAISESLATYEQYF.